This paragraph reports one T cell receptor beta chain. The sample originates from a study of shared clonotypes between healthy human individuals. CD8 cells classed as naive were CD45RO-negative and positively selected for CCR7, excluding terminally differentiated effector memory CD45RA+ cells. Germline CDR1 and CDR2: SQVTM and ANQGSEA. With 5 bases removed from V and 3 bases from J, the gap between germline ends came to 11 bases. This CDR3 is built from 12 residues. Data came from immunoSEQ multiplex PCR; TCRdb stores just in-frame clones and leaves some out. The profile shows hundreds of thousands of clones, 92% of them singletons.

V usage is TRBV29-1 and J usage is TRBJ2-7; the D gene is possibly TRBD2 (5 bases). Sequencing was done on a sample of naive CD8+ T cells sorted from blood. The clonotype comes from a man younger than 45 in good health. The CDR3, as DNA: TGCAGCGTTTCCCGGGAAGACTACGAGCAGTACTTC. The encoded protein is CSVSREDYEQYF.